This TCR beta chain was recorded in a study of CD8+ T cells in alopecia areata. Both peripheral blood and punch biopsies of lesional scalp skin were obtained from patients who had alopecia areata. Remarks on this clone: Its antigen is unidentified.

With V trimmed by 0 bases and J by 6 bases, 3 bases remained unmatched. The length of the CDR3 is 14 residues. CDR1 MNHEY and CDR2 SVGAGI come from the germline V gene. As the sequencing template, cDNA was produced by extracting RNA and reverse transcribing it. Libraries were prepared by immunoSEQ multiplex PCR; TCRdb keeps only in-frame clonotypes and omits some of them. This sample carries about 110,000 clones, about 60% of them seen once, and the ten largest clones take more than 20%. General study findings and limits: Higher clonality and more expanded CD8+ clones appeared in lesional than normal scalp. Clarity of TCR sharing across patients fell short of that in mice, possibly HLA-related.

This receptor was taken from a human donor with alopecia areata. This chain connects TRBV6-5 to TRBJ2-7; 9 bases map to TRBD1. The sequencing sample was made of NKG2D-low CD8+ T cells sorted from blood. This chain's CDR3 is CASSYSGQGTEQYF. In DNA form, the CDR3 reads TGTGCCAGCAGTTACTCGGGACAGGGTACCGAGCAGTACTTC.